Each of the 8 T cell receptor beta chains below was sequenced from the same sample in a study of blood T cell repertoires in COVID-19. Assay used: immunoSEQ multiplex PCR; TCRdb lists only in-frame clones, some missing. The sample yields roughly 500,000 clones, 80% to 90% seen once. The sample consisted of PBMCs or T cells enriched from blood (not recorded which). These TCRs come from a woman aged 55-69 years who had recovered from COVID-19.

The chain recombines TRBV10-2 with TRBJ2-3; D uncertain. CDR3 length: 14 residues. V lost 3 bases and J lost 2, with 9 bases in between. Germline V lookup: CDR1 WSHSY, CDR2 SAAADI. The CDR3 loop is CASSEVADTDTQYF. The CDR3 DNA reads TGCGCCAGCAGTGAAGTGGCCGACACAGATACGCAGTATTTT.

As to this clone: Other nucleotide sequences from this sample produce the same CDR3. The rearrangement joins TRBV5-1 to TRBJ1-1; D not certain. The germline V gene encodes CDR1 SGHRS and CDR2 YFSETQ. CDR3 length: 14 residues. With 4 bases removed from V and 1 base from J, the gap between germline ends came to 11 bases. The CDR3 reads CASSPGGGNTEAFF. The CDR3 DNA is TGCGCCAGCAGCCCGGGTGGAGGGAACACTGAAGCTTTCTTT.

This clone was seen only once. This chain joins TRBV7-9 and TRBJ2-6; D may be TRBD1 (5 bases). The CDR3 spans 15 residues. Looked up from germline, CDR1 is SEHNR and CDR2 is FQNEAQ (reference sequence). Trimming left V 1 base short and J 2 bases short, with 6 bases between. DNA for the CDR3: TGTGCCAGCAGCTTAGGGGGCCCTGGGGCCAACGTCCTGACTTTC. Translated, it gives CASSLGGPGANVLTF.

This chain's CDR3 is CASSLEQVLSGANVLTF. In nucleotides, the CDR3 is TGCGCCAGCAGCTTGGAACAGGTACTATCTGGGGCCAACGTCCTGACTTTC. V gene TRBV5-1 combines with J gene TRBJ2-6; TRBD1 is a possible D gene (5 bases). The CDR3 consists of 17 residues. CDR1 is SGHRS, CDR2 YFSETQ, per germline. The V gene lost 0 bases and the J gene lost 1 base, with 11 bases spanning the gap.

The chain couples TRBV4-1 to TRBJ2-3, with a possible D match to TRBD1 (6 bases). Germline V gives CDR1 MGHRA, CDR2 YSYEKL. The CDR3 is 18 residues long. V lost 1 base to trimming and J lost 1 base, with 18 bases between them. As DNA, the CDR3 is TGCGCCAGCAGCCAAGGCTCAGGGGATCCCCGCGGCACAGATACGCAGTATTTT. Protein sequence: CASSQGSGDPRGTDTQYF.

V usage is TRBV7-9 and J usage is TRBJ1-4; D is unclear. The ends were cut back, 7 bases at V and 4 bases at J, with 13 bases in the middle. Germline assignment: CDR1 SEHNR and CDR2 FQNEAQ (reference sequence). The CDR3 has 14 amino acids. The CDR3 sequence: CASKVGANNEKLFF. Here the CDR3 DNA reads TGTGCCAGCAAGGTGGGAGCCAATAATGAAAAACTGTTTTTT.

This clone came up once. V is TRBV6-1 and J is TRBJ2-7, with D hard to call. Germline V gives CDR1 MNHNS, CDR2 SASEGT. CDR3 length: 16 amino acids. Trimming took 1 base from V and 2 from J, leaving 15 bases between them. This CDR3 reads CASSEDRRFWAYEQYV. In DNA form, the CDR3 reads TGTGCCAGCAGTGAAGATAGGAGATTCTGGGCCTACGAGCAGTACGTC.

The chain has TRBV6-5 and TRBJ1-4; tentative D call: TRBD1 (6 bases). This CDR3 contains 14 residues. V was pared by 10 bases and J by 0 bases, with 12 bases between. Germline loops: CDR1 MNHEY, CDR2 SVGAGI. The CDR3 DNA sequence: TGTGCCACCGCAGGGGTATCAACTAATGAAAAACTGTTTTTT. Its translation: CATAGVSTNEKLFF.